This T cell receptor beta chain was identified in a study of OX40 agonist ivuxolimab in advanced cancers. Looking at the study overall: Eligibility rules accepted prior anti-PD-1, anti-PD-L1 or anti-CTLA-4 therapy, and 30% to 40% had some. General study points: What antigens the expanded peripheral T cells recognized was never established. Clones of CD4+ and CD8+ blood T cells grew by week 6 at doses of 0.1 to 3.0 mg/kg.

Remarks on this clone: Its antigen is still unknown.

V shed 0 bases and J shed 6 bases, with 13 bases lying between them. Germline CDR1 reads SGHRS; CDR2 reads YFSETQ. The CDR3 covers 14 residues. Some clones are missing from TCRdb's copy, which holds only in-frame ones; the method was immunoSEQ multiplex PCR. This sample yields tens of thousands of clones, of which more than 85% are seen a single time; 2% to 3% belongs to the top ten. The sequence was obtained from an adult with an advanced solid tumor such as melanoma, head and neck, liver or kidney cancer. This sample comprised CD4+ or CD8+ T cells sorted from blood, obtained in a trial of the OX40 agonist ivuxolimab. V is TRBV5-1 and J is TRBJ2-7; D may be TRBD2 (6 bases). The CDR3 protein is CASSLGQGGREQYF. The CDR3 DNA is TGCGCCAGCAGCTTGGGGCAGGGAGGACGCGAGCAGTACTTC.